In this sample, the clone carrying this TCR beta chain turned up a few times. What it binds is unknown. V shed 4 bases, J shed 0 bases, and the junction held 5 bases outside the gene matches. Looked up from germline, CDR1 is LGHNA and CDR2 is YNFKEQ. This CDR3 comprises 16 residues. Expressed TCRB transcripts were sequenced because the isolated RNA had all been reverse transcribed beforehand. Sequencing used immunoSEQ multiplex PCR; TCRdb keeps in-frame clones, though not all of them. The profile shows approximately 160,000 clones, 8.1% of them singletons. This sample is drawn from a study of beta chain features in type 1 diabetes. Study-level results: The study found moderately but significantly shorter TCRB CDR3s in all four CD4+ subsets of Type 1 diabetes patients. Reads derived from cDNA could over-represent cells showing high TCR expression. Within patients, naive, central memory and Treg TCRB repertoires seemed more similar than within healthy donors.

Sorting of CD4+ naive, central memory, regulatory and stem cell-like memory cells was performed via CD45RO/CCR7/CD25/CD127/CD95/CD27. J is TRBJ2-1 and V is TRBV4-2; TRBD1 agrees at 8 bases. The sequence was obtained from a man younger than 35 in good health. The sequenced sample consisted of central memory CD4+ T cells from blood. The CDR3 region has the DNA TGTGCCAGCAGCCTGACAGGGGTCGGCTCCTACAATGAGCAGTTCTTC. Amino acids: CASSLTGVGSYNEQFF.